A single T cell receptor beta chain is shown here with its context. Its specificity is not known. Construction of TCR beta libraries was performed using quantitative 5'-RACE with molecular barcodes. TCRdb ran MiXCR on the 5' RACE reads and lists one entry per CDR3 protein. The profile shows approximately 250,000 distinct CDR3 sequences, roughly a tenth of them singletons. The data were obtained in a study of CD8 T cells in ankylosing spondylitis. Overall study results and limits: Reactive arthritis synovial fluid and blood previously showed some of these motif variants.

Losses at the gene ends were 6 bases for V and 3 bases for J; bases not matched to a gene: 8. The CDR3 runs 15 residues. Germline CDR1 is MNHNS and CDR2 is SASEGT. This receptor was obtained from a male donor with ankylosing spondylitis or in good health (not recorded which). This sequence joins TRBV6-1 and TRBJ2-7, with TRBD2 matching 10 bases. Input material: blood, either unsorted or a sorted T cell fraction (not recorded which). CDR3 bases: TGTGCCAGCAGCTTCTATCCTAGCGGGAGCTACGAGCAGTACTTC. Its protein product is CASSFYPSGSYEQYF.